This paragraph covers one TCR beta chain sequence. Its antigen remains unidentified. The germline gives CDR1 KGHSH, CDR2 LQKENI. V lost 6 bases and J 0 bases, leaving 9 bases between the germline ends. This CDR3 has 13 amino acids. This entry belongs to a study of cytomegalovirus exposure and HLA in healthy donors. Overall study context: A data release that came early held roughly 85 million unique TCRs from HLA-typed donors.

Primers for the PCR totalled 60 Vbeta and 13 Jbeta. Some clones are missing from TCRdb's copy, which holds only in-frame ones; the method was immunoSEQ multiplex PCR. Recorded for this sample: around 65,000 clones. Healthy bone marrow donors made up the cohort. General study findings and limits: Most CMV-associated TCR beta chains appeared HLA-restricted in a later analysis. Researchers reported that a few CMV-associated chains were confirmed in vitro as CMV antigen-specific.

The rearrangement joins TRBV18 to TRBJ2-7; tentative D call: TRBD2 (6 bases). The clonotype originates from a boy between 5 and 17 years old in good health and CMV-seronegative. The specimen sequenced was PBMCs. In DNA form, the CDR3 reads TGTGCCAGCTCGCGCGGGGTCTCCTACGAGCAGTACTTC. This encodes CASSRGVSYEQYF.